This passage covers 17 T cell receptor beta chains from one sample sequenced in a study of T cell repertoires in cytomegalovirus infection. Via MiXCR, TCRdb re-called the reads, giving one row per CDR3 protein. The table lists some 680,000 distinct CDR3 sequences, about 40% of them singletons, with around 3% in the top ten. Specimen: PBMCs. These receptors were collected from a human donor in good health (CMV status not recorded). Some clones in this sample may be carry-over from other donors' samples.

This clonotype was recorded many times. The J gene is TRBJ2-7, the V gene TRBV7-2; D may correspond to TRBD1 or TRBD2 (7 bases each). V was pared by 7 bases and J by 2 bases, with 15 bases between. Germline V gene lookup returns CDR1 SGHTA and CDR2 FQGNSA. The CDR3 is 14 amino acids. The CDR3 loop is CASNPRGGTYEQYF. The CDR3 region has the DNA TGTGCCAGCAACCCCAGGGGGGGAACCTACGAGCAGTACTTC.

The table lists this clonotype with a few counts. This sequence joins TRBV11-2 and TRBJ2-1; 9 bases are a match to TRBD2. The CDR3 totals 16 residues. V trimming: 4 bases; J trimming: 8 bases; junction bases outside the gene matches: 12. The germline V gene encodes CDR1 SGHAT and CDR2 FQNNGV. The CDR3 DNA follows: TGTGCCAGCAGCTCCTCTGGGCGGGAGGGCCTAGATGAGCAGTTCTTC. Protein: CASSSSGREGLDEQFF. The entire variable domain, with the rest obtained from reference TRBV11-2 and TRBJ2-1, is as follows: EAGVAQSPRYKIIEKRQSVAFWCNPISGHATLYWYQQILGQGPKLLIQFQNNGVVDDSQLPKDRFSAERLKGVDSTLKIQPAKLEDSAVYLCASSSSGREGLDEQFFGPGTRLTVL.

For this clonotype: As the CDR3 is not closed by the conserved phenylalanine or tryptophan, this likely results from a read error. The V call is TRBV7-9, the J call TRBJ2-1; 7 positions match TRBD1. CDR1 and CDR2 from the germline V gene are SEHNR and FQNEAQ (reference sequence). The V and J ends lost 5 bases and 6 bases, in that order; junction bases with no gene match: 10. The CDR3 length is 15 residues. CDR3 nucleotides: TGTGCCAGCAGCCCCCGCCGGGACAGACCCAATGAGCAGTTCTTA. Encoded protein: CASSPRRDRPNEQFL.

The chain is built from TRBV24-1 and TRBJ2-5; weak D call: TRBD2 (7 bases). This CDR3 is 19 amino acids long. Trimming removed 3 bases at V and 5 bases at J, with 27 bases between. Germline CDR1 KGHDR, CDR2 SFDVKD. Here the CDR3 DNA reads TGTGCCACCAGTGATGGTGGAGGGGGAGGGCCCGGCTCTTTGGAGACCCAGTACTTC. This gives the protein CATSDGGGGGPGSLETQYF.

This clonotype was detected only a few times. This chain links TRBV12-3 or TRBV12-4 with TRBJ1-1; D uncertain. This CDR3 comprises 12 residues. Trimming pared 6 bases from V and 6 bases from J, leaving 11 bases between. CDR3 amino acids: CASSLGWAEAFF. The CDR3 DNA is TGTGCCAGCAGCCTAGGGTGGGCTGAAGCTTTCTTT.

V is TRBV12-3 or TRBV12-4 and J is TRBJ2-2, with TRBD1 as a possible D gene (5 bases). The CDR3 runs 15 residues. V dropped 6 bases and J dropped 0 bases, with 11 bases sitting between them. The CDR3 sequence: CASSPGRANTGELFF. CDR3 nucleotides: TGTGCCAGCAGCCCGGGCAGGGCGAACACCGGGGAGCTGTTTTTT.

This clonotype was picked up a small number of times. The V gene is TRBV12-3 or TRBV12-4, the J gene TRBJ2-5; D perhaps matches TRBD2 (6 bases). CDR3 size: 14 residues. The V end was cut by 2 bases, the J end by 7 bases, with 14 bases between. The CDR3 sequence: CASSLSSAGGTQYF. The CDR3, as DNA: TGTGCCAGCAGTTTATCCAGTGCCGGGGGGACCCAGTACTTC.

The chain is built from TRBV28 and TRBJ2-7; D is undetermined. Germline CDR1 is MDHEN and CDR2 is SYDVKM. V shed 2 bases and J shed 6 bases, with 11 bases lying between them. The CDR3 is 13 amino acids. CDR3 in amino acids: CASSLARRSEQYF. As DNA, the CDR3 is TGTGCCAGCAGTTTAGCCAGGCGATCCGAGCAGTACTTC. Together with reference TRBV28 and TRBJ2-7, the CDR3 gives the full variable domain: DVKVTQSSRYLVKRTGEKVFLECVQDMDHENMFWYRQDPGLGLRLIYFSYDVKMKEKGDIPEGYSVSREKKERFSLILESASTNQTSMYLCASSLARRSEQYFGPGTRLTVT.

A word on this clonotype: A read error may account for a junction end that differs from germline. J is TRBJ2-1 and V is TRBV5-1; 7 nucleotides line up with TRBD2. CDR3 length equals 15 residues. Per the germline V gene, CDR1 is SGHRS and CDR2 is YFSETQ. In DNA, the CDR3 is TGCGACAGCAGCTTGACCGGGGGAGGGATCAATGAGCAGTTCTTC. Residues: CDSSLTGGGINEQFF.

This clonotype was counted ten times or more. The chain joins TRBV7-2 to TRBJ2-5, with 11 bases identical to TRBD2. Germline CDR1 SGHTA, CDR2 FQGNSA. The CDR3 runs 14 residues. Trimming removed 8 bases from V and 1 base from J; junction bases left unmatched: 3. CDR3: CASGLAGFQETQYF. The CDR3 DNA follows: TGTGCCAGCGGACTAGCGGGTTTCCAAGAGACCCAGTACTTC.

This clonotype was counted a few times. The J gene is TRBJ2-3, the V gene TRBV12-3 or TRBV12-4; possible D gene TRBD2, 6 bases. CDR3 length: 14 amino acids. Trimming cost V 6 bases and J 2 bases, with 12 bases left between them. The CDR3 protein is CASSPLALTDTQYF. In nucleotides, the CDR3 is TGTGCCAGCAGCCCACTAGCACTCACAGATACGCAGTATTTT.

The CDR3 nucleotides are TGTGCCAGCAGTGCCAGTTTTGCAGGGGACTCTGGAAACACCATATATTTT. Encoded protein: CASSASFAGDSGNTIYF. The chain combines TRBV6-6 with TRBJ1-3; tentative D call: TRBD1 (6 bases). With 5 bases removed from V and 0 bases from J, the gap between germline ends came to 17 bases. In germline, CDR1 is MNHNY, CDR2 SVGAGI (reference sequence). The CDR3 contains 17 residues.

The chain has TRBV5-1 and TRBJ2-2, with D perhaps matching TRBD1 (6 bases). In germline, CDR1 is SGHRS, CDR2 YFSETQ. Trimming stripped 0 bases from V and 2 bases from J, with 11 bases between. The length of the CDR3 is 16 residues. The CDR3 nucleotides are TGCGCCAGCAGCTTGGGAGTGGACAGTAACACCGGGGAGCTGTTTTTT. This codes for CASSLGVDSNTGELFF. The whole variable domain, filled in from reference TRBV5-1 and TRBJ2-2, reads KAGVTQTPRYLIKTRGQQVTLSCSPISGHRSVSWYQQTPGQGLQFLFEYFSETQRNKGNFPGRFSGRQFSNSRSEMNVSTLELGDSALYLCASSLGVDSNTGELFFGEGSRLTVL.

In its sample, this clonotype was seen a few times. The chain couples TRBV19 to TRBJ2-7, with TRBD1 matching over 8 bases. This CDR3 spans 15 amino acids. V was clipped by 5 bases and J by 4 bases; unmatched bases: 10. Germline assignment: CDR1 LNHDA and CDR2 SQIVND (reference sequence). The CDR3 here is CASSLKGTGLYEQYF. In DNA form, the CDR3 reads TGTGCCAGTAGTCTCAAGGGGACAGGTCTTTACGAGCAGTACTTC.

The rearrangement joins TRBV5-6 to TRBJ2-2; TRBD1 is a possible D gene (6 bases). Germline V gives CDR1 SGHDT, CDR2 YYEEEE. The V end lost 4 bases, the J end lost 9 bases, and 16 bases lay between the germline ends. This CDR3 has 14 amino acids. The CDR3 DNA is TGTGCCAGCAGCGGGGACATTCGGACCAGGGAGCTGTTTTTT. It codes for CASSGDIRTRELFF.

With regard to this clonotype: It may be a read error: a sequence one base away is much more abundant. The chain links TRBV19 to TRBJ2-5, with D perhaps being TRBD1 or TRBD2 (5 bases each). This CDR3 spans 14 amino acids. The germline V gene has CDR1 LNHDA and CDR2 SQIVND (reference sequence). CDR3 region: CASSQGPLGETHYF. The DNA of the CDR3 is TGTGCCAGTAGCCAGGGACCATTGGGAGAGACCCATTACTTC.

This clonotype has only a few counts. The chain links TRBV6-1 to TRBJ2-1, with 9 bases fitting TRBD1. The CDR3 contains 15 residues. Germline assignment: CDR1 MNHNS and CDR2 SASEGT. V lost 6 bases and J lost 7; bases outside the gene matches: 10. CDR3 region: CASSHPGQGLNEQFF. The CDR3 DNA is TGTGCCAGCAGCCACCCGGGACAGGGTTTAAATGAGCAGTTCTTC.